One sample yielded the 28 T cell receptor beta chains listed below, sequenced in a study of cytomegalovirus exposure and HLA in healthy donors. Data came from immunoSEQ multiplex PCR; TCRdb stores just in-frame clones and leaves some out. The sample lists approximately 160,000 clones, just under 85% occurring once. Sequenced: PBMCs. Receptors originate from a man aged 30-40 years in good health and CMV-seropositive.

The chain has TRBV6-4 and TRBJ2-2; 14 bases agree with TRBD2. The CDR3 covers 17 residues. V gave up 2 bases and J gave up 3 bases; unmatched junction bases: 2. CDR1 and CDR2 (germline): MRHNA, SNTAGT. CDR3 residues: CASSDGLAGGDTGELFF. DNA for the CDR3: TGTGCCAGCAGTGACGGACTAGCGGGGGGCGACACCGGGGAGCTGTTTTTT.

V and J are TRBV5-3 and TRBJ1-5; 7 bases agree with TRBD1. TRBV5-3 is reported as an ORF; its role is uncertain. The CDR3 is 16 amino acids. V was clipped by 4 bases and J by 0 bases; unmatched bases: 7. The CDR3 here is CARSPGQEVSNQPQHF. The CDR3 DNA reads TGTGCCAGAAGCCCAGGACAGGAGGTTAGCAATCAGCCCCAGCATTTT.

The rearrangement joins TRBV7-2 to TRBJ2-7; TRBD1 aligns across 9 bases. V lost 5 bases to trimming and J lost 6 bases; unmatched junction nucleotides: 8. Germline V lookup: CDR1 SGHTA, CDR2 FQGNSA. The CDR3 is 14 amino acids. CDR3: CASSPTGGLVEQYF. The CDR3 bases are TGTGCCAGCAGCCCCACAGGGGGCTTGGTCGAGCAGTACTTC. Filled out from reference TRBV7-2 and TRBJ2-7, the complete variable domain reads GAGVSQSPSNKVTEKGKDVELRCDPISGHTALYWYRQSLGQGLEFLIYFQGNSAPDKSGLPSDRFSAERTGGSVSTLTIQRTQQEDSAVYLCASSPTGGLVEQYFGPGTRLTVT.

The chain couples TRBV9 to TRBJ2-7; 8 nucleotides match TRBD2. The length of the CDR3 is 13 residues. V gave up 3 bases and J gave up 6 bases; unmatched junction bases: 5. Germline CDR1 is SGDLS and CDR2 is YYNGEE. CDR3 region: CASSASGRGEQYF. DNA for the CDR3: TGTGCCAGCAGCGCCTCCGGGAGGGGCGAGCAGTACTTC. Filled out from reference TRBV9 and TRBJ2-7, the complete variable domain reads DSGVTQTPKHLITATGQRVTLRCSPRSGDLSVYWYQQSLDQGLQFLIQYYNGEERAKGNILERFSAQQFPDLHSELNLSSLELGDSALYFCASSASGRGEQYFGPGTRLTVT.

The chain carries TRBV5-1 and TRBJ2-7, with 10 bases aligning to TRBD2. The CDR3 is 15 residues long. After removal of 3 bases from V and 7 bases from J, the junction contained 10 bases not matched to a gene. Germline CDR1 and CDR2: SGHRS and YFSETQ. Here the CDR3 reads CASSSPLAGAGEQYF. For the CDR3, the DNA is TGCGCCAGCAGCTCCCCCCTAGCGGGAGCGGGGGAGCAGTACTTC.

The V gene is TRBV4-3, the J gene TRBJ1-2; 7 bases line up with TRBD1. There are 14 residues in the CDR3. Germline lookup yields CDR1 LGHNA and CDR2 YSLEER. The V gene end was trimmed by 6 bases and the J gene end by 2 bases; junction bases not matched to a gene: 6. CDR3 loop: CASSYDRVNYGYTF. The CDR3 nucleotides read TGCGCCAGCAGTTACGACAGGGTGAACTATGGCTACACCTTC.

A remark on this clone: Distinct nucleotide sequences in the sample also encode this CDR3. This sequence joins TRBV6-5 and TRBJ1-2, with D possibly being TRBD1 (6 bases). V was cut by 4 bases and J by 2 bases, with 8 bases left in between. This CDR3 region has 13 residues. Germline CDR1 is MNHEY and CDR2 is SVGAGI. CDR3 residues: CASSLQGNYGYTF. The CDR3 nucleotides are TGTGCCAGCAGTTTACAGGGAAACTATGGCTACACCTTC.

In nucleotides, the CDR3 is TGTGCCAGCAGTTTAGGGACAGGGAATCAGCCCCAGCATTTT. It codes for CASSLGTGNQPQHF. The chain couples TRBV27 to TRBJ1-5, with 9 bases lining up with TRBD1. Germline assignment: CDR1 MNHEY and CDR2 SMNVEV (reference sequence). V gave up 2 bases and J gave up 4 bases; unmatched junction bases: 0. The CDR3 totals 14 residues.

The chain recombines TRBV6-6 with TRBJ2-1; weak D call: TRBD2 (5 bases). The germline V and J ends were trimmed by 4 bases and 7 bases, with 17 bases remaining between them. Germline loops: CDR1 MNHNY, CDR2 SVGAGI (reference sequence). The CDR3 totals 15 residues. This CDR3 reads CASSSLGQGRNEQFF. The CDR3 coding sequence is TGTGCCAGCAGTTCTCTAGGGCAAGGGAGAAATGAGCAGTTCTTC.

The J gene is TRBJ2-1, the V gene TRBV4-3; D might be TRBD1 (6 bases). With 1 base removed from V and 1 base from J, the gap between germline ends came to 11 bases. This CDR3 comprises 16 residues. Germline V gene sequence: CDR1 LGHNA, CDR2 YSLEER. The CDR3 DNA is TGCGCCAGCAGCCAAGGGTACAGGGTATCCTACAATGAGCAGTTCTTC. The encoded protein is CASSQGYRVSYNEQFF.

The rearrangement uses TRBV7-2 and TRBJ2-7, with D perhaps TRBD1 (5 bases). Trimming pared 5 bases from V and 2 bases from J, leaving 10 bases between. The germline CDR1 and CDR2 sequences are SGHTA and FQGNSA. The length of the CDR3 is 13 residues. The CDR3 bases are TGTGCCAGCAGCCTACAGGACCCCTACGAGCAGTACTTC. Its translation: CASSLQDPYEQYF. The full variable domain, with the rest looked up from reference TRBV7-2 and TRBJ2-7, is GAGVSQSPSNKVTEKGKDVELRCDPISGHTALYWYRQSLGQGLEFLIYFQGNSAPDKSGLPSDRFSAERTGGSVSTLTIQRTQQEDSAVYLCASSLQDPYEQYFGPGTRLTVT.

The rearrangement uses TRBV2 and TRBJ2-3; no clear D gene. The germline V gene encodes CDR1 SNHLY and CDR2 FYNNEI. The length of the CDR3 is 15 residues. Trimming took off 6 bases at V and 0 bases at J, with 13 bases between the two ends. CDR3 nucleotides: TGTGCCAGCAGGAACGGGTCTACTAGCACAGATACGCAGTATTTT. Its translation: CASRNGSTSTDTQYF.

V gene TRBV9 combines with J gene TRBJ2-1; D not certain. CDR3 length: 12 residues. Trimming pared 3 bases from V and 3 bases from J, leaving 4 bases between. CDR1 and CDR2 from the germline V gene are SGDLS and YYNGEE. The chain's CDR3 is CASSDGYNEQFF. In nucleotides, the CDR3 is TGTGCCAGCAGCGACGGCTACAATGAGCAGTTCTTC. Combining the CDR3 with reference TRBV9 and TRBJ2-1 gives the whole variable domain DSGVTQTPKHLITATGQRVTLRCSPRSGDLSVYWYQQSLDQGLQFLIQYYNGEERAKGNILERFSAQQFPDLHSELNLSSLELGDSALYFCASSDGYNEQFFGPGTRLTVL.

A few counts support this clone. The rearrangement links TRBV19 to TRBJ1-5; maybe TRBD1 (6 bases). The V gene lost 6 bases and the J gene lost 2 bases, with 14 bases spanning the gap. Germline V gene sequence: CDR1 LNHDA, CDR2 SQIVND (reference sequence). The CDR3 is 15 residues long. The CDR3 DNA reads as TGTGCCAGTAGCACCGGGGGGGGCGGCAATCAGCCCCAGCATTTT. Protein sequence: CASSTGGGGNQPQHF.

This clone was counted a single time. This chain joins TRBV4-1 and TRBJ1-5; D call uncertain. Germline assignment: CDR1 MGHRA and CDR2 YSYEKL. This CDR3 comprises 16 residues. Trimming stripped 0 bases from V and 0 bases from J, with 9 bases between. CDR3 sequence: CASSQEYSFSNQPQHF. In nucleotides, the CDR3 is TGCGCCAGCAGCCAAGAGTACAGCTTTAGCAATCAGCCCCAGCATTTT.

This clone occurred once. The chain has TRBV27 and TRBJ2-5; D might be TRBD2 (5 bases). The CDR3 runs 13 residues. Germline lookup yields CDR1 MNHEY and CDR2 SMNVEV (reference sequence). V was clipped by 4 bases and J by 5 bases, with 11 bases between them. The CDR3 DNA reads TGTGCCAGCAGTTCCTGGGAGATGGAGACCCAGTACTTC. Its translation is CASSSWEMETQYF.

The chain has TRBV9 and TRBJ1-3; 9 positions agree with TRBD1. The CDR3 has 16 residues. Trimming took 3 bases from V and 3 from J; bases not matched to a gene: 7. Per the germline V gene, CDR1 is SGDLS and CDR2 is YYNGEE. In DNA, the CDR3 is TGTGCCAGCAGCGCCCCGGGACAGGGTGGTGGAAACACCATATATTTT. Residues: CASSAPGQGGGNTIYF. Full variable domain (remainder filled in from reference TRBV9 and TRBJ1-3): DSGVTQTPKHLITATGQRVTLRCSPRSGDLSVYWYQQSLDQGLQFLIQYYNGEERAKGNILERFSAQQFPDLHSELNLSSLELGDSALYFCASSAPGQGGGNTIYFGEGSWLTVV.

The V gene is TRBV21-1, the J gene TRBJ1-5; TRBD1 was called by the table and not checked on the DNA. TRBV21-1 is termed a pseudogene. This CDR3 spans 16 amino acids. DNA of the CDR3: TGTGCCAGCAGACGGGGCCCGGGACACAACAATCAGCCCCAGCATTTT. This sequence encodes CASRRGPGHNNQPQHF.

This clone was picked up a small number of times. V is TRBV19 and J is TRBJ1-2, with 9 nucleotides matching TRBD1. Trimming took 9 bases from V and 5 from J; bases not matched to a gene: 10. The germline V gene encodes CDR1 LNHDA and CDR2 SQIVND (reference sequence). The CDR3 is 14 amino acids. For the CDR3, the DNA is TGTGCCAGCTGGGGACAGGGTCTGAATTATGGCTACACCTTC. Residues: CASWGQGLNYGYTF.

As concerns this clone: The germline gene is not matched at one end of the junction; a read error may be the cause. The rearrangement joins TRBV7-7 to TRBJ2-3; 8 bases align to TRBD2. CDR1 is SSHAT and CDR2 is FNYEAQ in the germline V gene (reference sequence). This CDR3 contains 13 residues. The CDR3 nucleotides read TGTGCTAGCAGCCGGGGGGGGAGAGATACGCAGTATTTT. Translating it yields CASSRGGRDTQYF.

The table lists this clone with many counts. The rearrangement links TRBV5-4 to TRBJ1-2, with D perhaps matching TRBD1 (6 bases). CDR1 is SGHNT and CDR2 is YYREEE in the germline V gene (reference sequence). V was trimmed by 1 base and J by 6 bases, leaving 22 bases between them. The CDR3 has 17 residues. The CDR3 DNA sequence: TGTGCCAGCAGCTTGATGCTGGTTTCGGGGGGGCATGATGGCTACACCTTC. It yields the protein CASSLMLVSGGHDGYTF.

The chain employs TRBV27 and TRBJ2-6, with 7 bases fitting TRBD1. The CDR3 is 17 amino acids. The trim removed 5 bases at V and 3 bases at J, leaving 10 bases unmatched. Germline assignment: CDR1 MNHEY and CDR2 SMNVEV (reference sequence). CDR3 loop: CASSPGQEGYGANVLTF. The CDR3 DNA follows: TGTGCCAGCAGTCCCGGACAGGAAGGCTATGGGGCCAACGTCCTGACTTTC. Supplemented by reference TRBV27 and TRBJ2-6, the full variable domain reads EAQVTQNPRYLITVTGKKLTVTCSQNMNHEYMSWYRQDPGLGLRQIYYSMNVEVTDKGDVPEGYKVSRKEKRNFPLILESPSPNQTSLYFCASSPGQEGYGANVLTFGAGSRLTVL.

This chain uses TRBV5-1 with TRBJ1-5; TRBD1 aligns across 9 bases. Germline CDR1 and CDR2: SGHRS and YFSETQ. There are 14 residues in the CDR3. After removal of 4 bases from V and 6 bases from J, the junction contained 5 bases not matched to a gene. The CDR3 nucleotides are TGCGCCAGCAGCCAGACAGGGGGGAGTCAGCCCCAGCATTTT. Residues: CASSQTGGSQPQHF.

The chain couples TRBV9 to TRBJ1-3; a weak D match, TRBD1 (5 bases). The germline gives CDR1 SGDLS, CDR2 YYNGEE. CDR3 length equals 14 residues. Trimming took 3 bases from V and 0 from J, leaving 7 bases between them. The CDR3 DNA is TGTGCCAGCAGCGGACAGCGCTCTGGAAACACCATATATTTT. The encoded protein is CASSGQRSGNTIYF.

DNA of the CDR3: TGTGCCAGCAGTTTAAGAGGGGGCGGTGGCAATCAGCCCCAGCATTTT. Its translation: CASSLRGGGGNQPQHF. The rearrangement links TRBV27 to TRBJ1-5; 7 nucleotides match TRBD1. Germline V gene lookup returns CDR1 MNHEY and CDR2 SMNVEV (reference sequence). The CDR3 runs to 16 residues. V was pared by 2 bases and J by 2 bases, with 6 bases of the junction left unmatched.

The chain employs TRBV6-5 and TRBJ2-7; tentative D call: TRBD1 (6 bases). The germline V gene encodes CDR1 MNHEY and CDR2 SVGAGI. V was cut by 4 bases and J by 3 bases, with 13 bases left in between. The CDR3 runs to 14 residues. The chain's CDR3 is CASSLSRGFYEQYF. The CDR3 DNA sequence: TGTGCCAGCAGTTTAAGCAGGGGATTCTACGAGCAGTACTTC.

The rearrangement links TRBV4-3 to TRBJ2-4; no clear D gene. CDR3 length: 14 residues. V dropped 6 bases and J dropped 0 bases, with 9 bases sitting between them. Germline V gene lookup returns CDR1 LGHNA and CDR2 YSLEER. The CDR3 bases are TGCGCCAGCAGTACCGAGTTAGCCAAAAACATTCAGTACTTC. Amino acid sequence: CASSTELAKNIQYF.

The chain joins TRBV6-5 to TRBJ1-5; D perhaps matches TRBD1 (6 bases). V gave up 4 bases and J gave up 2 bases, with 6 bases separating them. The germline V gene encodes CDR1 MNHEY and CDR2 SVGAGI. CDR3 length: 13 residues. The CDR3 region is CASSSGGNQPQHF. In DNA form, the CDR3 reads TGTGCCAGCAGTTCAGGGGGCAATCAGCCCCAGCATTTT.